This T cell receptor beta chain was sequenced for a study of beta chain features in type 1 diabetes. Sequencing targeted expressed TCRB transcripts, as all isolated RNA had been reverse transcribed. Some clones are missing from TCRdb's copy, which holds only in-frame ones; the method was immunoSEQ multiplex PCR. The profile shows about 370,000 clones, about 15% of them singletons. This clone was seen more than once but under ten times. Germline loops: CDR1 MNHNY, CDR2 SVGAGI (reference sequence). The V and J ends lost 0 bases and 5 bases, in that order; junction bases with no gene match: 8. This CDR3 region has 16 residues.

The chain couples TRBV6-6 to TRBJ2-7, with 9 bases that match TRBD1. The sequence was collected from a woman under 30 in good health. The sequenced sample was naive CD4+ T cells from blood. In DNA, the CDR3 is TGTGCCAGCAGTTACTCGAGGGGGACAGGGATCAACGAGCAGTACTTC. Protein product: CASSYSRGTGINEQYF.